This T cell receptor beta chain was identified in a study of shared clonotypes between healthy human individuals. Looking at the study overall: A donor's plate count was three for CD4 naive and three for CD4 memory; CD8 naive had two and CD8 memory one.

The CDR3 length is 17 residues. CDR1 SGHVS and CDR2 FQNEAQ come from the germline V gene. The V and J ends lost 0 bases and 7 bases respectively, with 18 bases between them. Naive CD8 cells comprised CD45RO-negative, CCR7-positively selected cells, excluding terminally differentiated effector memory CD45RA+ cells. Worth noting for this clone: Its cognate antigen is unknown.

Under the authors' procedure: Filtering differed since immunoSEQ provided only junctions, with no quality scores. Profiled with immunoSEQ multiplex PCR; TCRdb holds only in-frame clones, not every one. V, J and clone size reflect that table, while D and trimming were determined from the DNA. The sample has almost 700,000 clones, about 90% seen once; the top ten hold 24%. The study, taken as a whole, reports: All-four-donor shared clonotypes had higher generation probabilities than non-shared clonotypes did. Researchers sampled only blood; tissue repertoires likely differ.

V usage is TRBV7-8 and J usage is TRBJ1-4; D possibly corresponds to TRBD1 (5 bases). This TCR was sampled from a man younger than 40 in good health. The source material was naive CD8+ T cells sorted from blood. For the CDR3, the DNA is TGTGCCAGCAGCTTAGCTGGGGCAGGGACGCGCGGTGAAAAACTGTTTTTT. Translating it yields CASSLAGAGTRGEKLFF. Looking up the rest from reference TRBV7-8 and TRBJ1-4 gives the full variable domain: GAGVSQSPRYKVAKRGQDVALRCDPISGHVSLFWYQQALGQGPEFLTYFQNEAQLDKSGLPSDRFFAERPEGSVSTLKIQRTQQEDSAVYLCASSLAGAGTRGEKLFFGSGTQLSVL.